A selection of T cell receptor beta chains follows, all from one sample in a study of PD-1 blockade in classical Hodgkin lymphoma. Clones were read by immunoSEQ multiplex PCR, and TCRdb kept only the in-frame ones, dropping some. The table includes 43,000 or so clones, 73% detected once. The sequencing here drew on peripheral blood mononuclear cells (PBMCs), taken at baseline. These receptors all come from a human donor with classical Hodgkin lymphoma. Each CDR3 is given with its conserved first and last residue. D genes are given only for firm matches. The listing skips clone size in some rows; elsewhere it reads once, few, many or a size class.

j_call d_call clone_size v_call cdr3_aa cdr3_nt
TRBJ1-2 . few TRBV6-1 CASSDPGRAPYGYTF TGTGCCAGCAGCGACCCAGGCAGGGCACCCTATGGCTACACCTTC
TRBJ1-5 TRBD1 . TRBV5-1 CASSLGTGVRQPQHF TGCGCCAGCAGCTTGGGGACAGGGGTCCGGCAGCCCCAGCATTTT
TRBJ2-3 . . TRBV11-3 CASSLIRDTQYF TGTGCCAGCAGCTTAATCCGTGATACGCAGTATTTT
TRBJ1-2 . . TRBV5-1 CASSLGGTYGYTF TGCGCCAGCAGCTTGGGCGGAACCTATGGCTACACCTTC
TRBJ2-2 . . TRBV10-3 CAISESGLGYTGELFF TGTGCCATCAGTGAGTCGGGGTTAGGATACACCGGGGAGCTGTTTTTT
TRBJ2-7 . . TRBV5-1 CASSLAGVADEQYF TGCGCCAGCAGCTTGGCCGGGGTAGCGGACGAGCAGTACTTC
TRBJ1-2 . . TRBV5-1 CASSLGHAVERPNYGYTF TGCGCCAGCAGCTTGGGGCACGCGGTGGAGCGCCCTAACTATGGCTACACCTTC
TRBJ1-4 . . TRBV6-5 CASSYSAGTTNEKLFF TGTGCCAGCAGTTACTCGGCGGGTACAACTAATGAAAAACTGTTTTTT
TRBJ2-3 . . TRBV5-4 CASSLLSSTDTQYF TGTGCCAGCAGCTTGCTGTCTAGCACAGATACGCAGTATTTT
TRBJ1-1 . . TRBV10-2 CASSEMGFEAFF TGCGCCAGCAGTGAGATGGGGTTTGAAGCTTTCTTT
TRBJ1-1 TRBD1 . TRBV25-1 CASSASYGGGPTEAFF TGTGCCAGCAGTGCTTCTTACGGAGGGGGCCCCACTGAAGCTTTCTTT
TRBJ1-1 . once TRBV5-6 CASSLGLGGNTEAFF TGTGCCAGCAGCTTGGGATTAGGGGGGAACACTGAAGCTTTCTTT
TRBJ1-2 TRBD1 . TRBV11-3 CASSVQGGYGYTF TGTGCCAGCAGCGTACAGGGGGGTTATGGCTACACCTTC
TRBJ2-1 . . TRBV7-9 CASSPQGRASDEQFF TGTGCCAGCAGCCCCCAGGGGAGGGCCTCCGATGAGCAGTTCTTC
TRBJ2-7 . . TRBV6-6 CASSSGWTENEYF TGTGCCAGCAGCAGTGGCTGGACGGAAAATGAGTACTTC
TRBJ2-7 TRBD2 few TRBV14 CASSQGTSGLSYEQYF TGTGCCAGCAGCCAAGGGACTAGCGGACTCTCCTACGAGCAGTACTTC
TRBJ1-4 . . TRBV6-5 CASSSIRATNEKLFF TGTGCCAGCAGTTCTATCAGGGCAACTAATGAAAAACTGTTTTTT
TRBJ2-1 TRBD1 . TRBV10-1 CASRVAGTVYNEQFF TGCGCCAGCAGAGTTGCCGGGACAGTCTACAATGAGCAGTTCTTC
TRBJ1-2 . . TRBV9 CASSVARDGYTF TGTGCCAGCAGCGTAGCCAGGGATGGCTACACCTTC
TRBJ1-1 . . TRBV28 CASTGFEDGNTEAFF TGTGCCAGCACGGGTTTCGAGGACGGAAACACTGAAGCTTTCTTT
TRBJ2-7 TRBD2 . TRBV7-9 CASSFYRASGLSEQYF TGTGCCAGCAGCTTCTACCGAGCTAGCGGGCTAAGCGAGCAGTACTTC
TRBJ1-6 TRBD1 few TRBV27 CASSSDTGAPLHF TGTGCCAGCAGTTCCGACACAGGGGCACCCCTCCACTTT
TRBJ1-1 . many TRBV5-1 CASSLDAANTEAFF TGCGCCAGCAGCCTAGATGCAGCGAACACTGAAGCTTTCTTT
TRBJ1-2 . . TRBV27 CASRRDSQRGYTF TGTGCCAGCAGACGGGACTCCCAAAGAGGCTACACCTTC
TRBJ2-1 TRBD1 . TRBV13 CASSYFRDRGGDEQFF TGTGCCAGCAGCTACTTCCGGGACAGGGGTGGCGATGAGCAGTTCTTC
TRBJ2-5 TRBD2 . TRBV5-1 CASRASGVQETQYF TGCGCCAGCAGGGCTAGCGGGGTCCAAGAGACCCAGTACTTC
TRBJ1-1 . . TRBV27 CASSLSEGLGTEAFF TGTGCCAGCAGTTTATCGGAGGGCCTGGGCACTGAAGCTTTCTTT
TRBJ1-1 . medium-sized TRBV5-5 CASSTWEGTEAFF TGTGCCAGCAGTACGTGGGAGGGGACTGAAGCTTTCTTT
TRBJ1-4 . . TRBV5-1 CASSLNEGGREKLFF TGCGCCAGCAGCCTCAACGAAGGAGGGAGGGAAAAACTGTTTTTT
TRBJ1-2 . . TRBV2 CASSGLGPRYGYTF TGTGCCAGCAGTGGCCTTGGTCCGAGGTATGGCTACACCTTC
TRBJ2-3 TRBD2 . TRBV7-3 CASSLTPGLAGGQYF TGTGCCAGCAGCTTAACCCCAGGACTAGCGGGGGGGCAGTATTTT
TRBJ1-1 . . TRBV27 CASSWGRATEAFF TGTGCCAGCAGTTGGGGGAGGGCCACTGAAGCTTTCTTT
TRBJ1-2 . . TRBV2 CASTPRRTDRGYTF TGTGCCAGCACCCCGAGACGGACGGATCGGGGCTACACCTTC
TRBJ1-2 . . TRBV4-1 CASSQVALGGYGYTF TGCGCCAGCAGCCAAGTTGCGTTAGGGGGCTATGGCTACACCTTC
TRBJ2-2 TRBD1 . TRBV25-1 CAKVRGRGTGELFF TGTGCCAAGGTCAGGGGGCGAGGCACCGGGGAGCTGTTTTTT
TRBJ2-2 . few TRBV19 CASSIRTGELFF TGTGCCAGTAGTATCCGAACCGGGGAGCTGTTTTTT
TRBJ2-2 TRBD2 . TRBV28 CASSSGGRLGELFF TGTGCCAGCAGTTCGGGGGGGCGCCTCGGGGAGCTGTTTTTT
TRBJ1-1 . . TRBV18 CASSPSGRNTEAFF TGTGCCAGCTCACCCTCGGGGAGGAACACTGAAGCTTTCTTT
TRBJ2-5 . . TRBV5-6 CASSGGTEVETQYF TGTGCCAGCAGCGGCGGGACAGAAGTCGAGACCCAGTACTTC
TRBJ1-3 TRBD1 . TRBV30 CAWSPWDRGSGNTIYF TGTGCCTGGAGCCCATGGGACAGGGGTTCTGGAAACACCATATATTTT
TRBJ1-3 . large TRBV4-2 CASSWQYLHGNTIYF TGTGCCAGCAGCTGGCAATATCTTCATGGAAACACCATATATTTT
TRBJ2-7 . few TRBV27 CASSLRGAGWTYEQYF TGTGCCAGCAGTTTAAGGGGTGCAGGGTGGACCTACGAGCAGTACTTC
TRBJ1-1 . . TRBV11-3 CASSLRNTEAFF TGTGCCAGCAGCTTGCGGAACACTGAAGCTTTCTTT
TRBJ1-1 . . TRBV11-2 CASSLMGRTEAFF TGTGCCAGCAGCTTGATGGGGCGGACTGAAGCTTTCTTT
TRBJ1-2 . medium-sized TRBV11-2 CASSLAQVAGEDGYTF TGTGCCAGCAGCTTAGCGCAGGTTGCAGGGGAAGATGGCTACACCTTC
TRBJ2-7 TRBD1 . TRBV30 CAWSLRGDRGGREQYF TGTGCCTGGAGTCTCCGAGGGGACAGGGGAGGCCGCGAGCAGTACTTC
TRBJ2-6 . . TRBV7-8 CASSSEVSRANVLTF TGTGCCAGCAGCTCGGAAGTCTCTCGGGCCAACGTCCTGACTTTC
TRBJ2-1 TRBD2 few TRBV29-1 CSVELLAGAGNEQFF TGCAGCGTTGAACTTCTAGCGGGAGCAGGCAATGAGCAGTTCTTC
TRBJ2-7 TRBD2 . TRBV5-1 CASSPTSGSVYEQYF TGCGCCAGCAGCCCGACTAGCGGGAGTGTTTACGAGCAGTACTTC
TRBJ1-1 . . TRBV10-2 CASSGYMSTRAFF TGCGCCAGCAGTGGATACATGTCCACGCGGGCTTTCTTT
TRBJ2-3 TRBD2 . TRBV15 CATSRERASGVADTQYF TGTGCCACCAGCAGAGAGCGGGCTAGCGGGGTTGCAGATACGCAGTATTTT
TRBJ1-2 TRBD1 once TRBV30 CAWRQGAGYGYTF TGTGCCTGGAGACAGGGGGCGGGCTATGGCTACACCTTC